This TCR beta chain is from a study of shared clonotypes between healthy human individuals. Background on the study: CD4 naive cells filled three plates per donor, CD4 memory three, CD8 naive two and CD8 memory one.

Original data processing: Filtering differed since immunoSEQ provided only junctions, with no quality scores. Only in-frame clones appear in the TCRdb table, and some are missing; sequencing was by immunoSEQ multiplex PCR. V and J calls and clone size are as listed in that table; D and trimming were resolved from the DNA. Of 950,000 to 1,300,000 clones in the sample, about 75% were seen once. Study outcomes and limitations: Since donors were few, the genetic and exposure-history diversity represented was limited. Rarefaction indicated that sorted-subset sequencing remained incomplete although depth was large.

Details on this clone: Its specificity is not known.

Germline CDR1 ENHRY, CDR2 SYGVKD. The CDR3 is 13 residues long. V dropped 7 bases and J dropped 7; count of bases not matched to a gene: 8. The sequencing sample was made of memory CD4+ T cells sorted from blood. Subset noted: CD45RA-negative fraction. The V and J genes are TRBV10-3 and TRBJ1-2, with 8 bases aligning to TRBD1. The source of this sequence is a man aged 18 to 29 in good health. The CDR3: CAITDRGNSGYTF. CDR3 in DNA: TGTGCCATCACCGACAGGGGAAATAGTGGCTACACCTTC.